This T cell receptor beta chain was retrieved from a study of blood T cell repertoires in COVID-19. Before being deemed recovered, Cohort 3 donors had two negative PCRs, clearance, or symptom resolution. Only in-frame clones appear in the TCRdb table, and some are missing; sequencing was by immunoSEQ multiplex PCR. The sample has 200,000 to 250,000 clones, around nine tenths seen once. The CDR3 covers 16 residues. Germline loops: CDR1 MDHEN, CDR2 SYDVKM. Trimming stripped 3 bases from V and 1 base from J, with 13 bases between. The sequence came from a woman aged 50 to 60 who had recovered from COVID-19. Input material: PBMCs or T cells enriched from blood (not recorded which). The chain recombines TRBV28 with TRBJ1-5, with D unresolved. The CDR3 sequence is CASSFHQPGSNQPQHF. The CDR3 DNA follows: TGTGCCAGCAGTTTTCACCAACCCGGGAGCAATCAGCCCCAGCATTTT. The entire variable domain, with the rest obtained from reference TRBV28 and TRBJ1-5, is as follows: DVKVTQSSRYLVKRTGEKVFLECVQDMDHENMFWYRQDPGLGLRLIYFSYDVKMKEKGDIPEGYSVSREKKERFSLILESASTNQTSMYLCASSFHQPGSNQPQHFGDGTRLSIL.